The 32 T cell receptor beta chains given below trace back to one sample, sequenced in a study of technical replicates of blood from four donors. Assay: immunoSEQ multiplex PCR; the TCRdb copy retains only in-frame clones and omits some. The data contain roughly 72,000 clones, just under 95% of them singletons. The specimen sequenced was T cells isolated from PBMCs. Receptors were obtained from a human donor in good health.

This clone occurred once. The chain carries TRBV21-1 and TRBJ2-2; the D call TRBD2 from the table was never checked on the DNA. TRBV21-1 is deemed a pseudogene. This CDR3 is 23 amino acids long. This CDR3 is CASPRGIAPRGLAPRERTGELFF. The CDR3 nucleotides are TGTGCCAGCCCCCGGGGGATCGCGCCTAGGGGACTAGCGCCTCGTGAGCGCACCGGGGAGCTGTTTTTT.

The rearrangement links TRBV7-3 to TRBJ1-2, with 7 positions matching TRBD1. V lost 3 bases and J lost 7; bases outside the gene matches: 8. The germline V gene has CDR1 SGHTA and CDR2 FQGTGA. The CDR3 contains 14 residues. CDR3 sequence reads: CASSFQGGIGGYTF. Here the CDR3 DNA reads TGTGCCAGCAGCTTTCAGGGGGGCATCGGTGGCTACACCTTC.

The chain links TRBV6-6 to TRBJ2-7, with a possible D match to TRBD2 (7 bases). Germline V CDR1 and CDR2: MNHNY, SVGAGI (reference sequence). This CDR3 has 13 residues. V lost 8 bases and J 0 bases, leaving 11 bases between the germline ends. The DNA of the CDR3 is TGTGCCAGCCAGGGGACTACCTCCTACGAGCAGTACTTC. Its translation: CASQGTTSYEQYF.

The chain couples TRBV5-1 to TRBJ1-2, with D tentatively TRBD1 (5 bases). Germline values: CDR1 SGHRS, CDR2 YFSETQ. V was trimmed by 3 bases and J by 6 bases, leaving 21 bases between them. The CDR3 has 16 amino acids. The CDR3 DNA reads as TGCGCCAGCAGCTCATACCCCGAGGGGAGGTTCGATGGCTACACCTTC. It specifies CASSSYPEGRFDGYTF.

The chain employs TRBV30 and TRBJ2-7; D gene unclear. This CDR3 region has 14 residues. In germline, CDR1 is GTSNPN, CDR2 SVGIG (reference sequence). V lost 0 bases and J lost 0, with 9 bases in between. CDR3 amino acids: CAWSVTSGSYEQYF. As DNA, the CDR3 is TGTGCCTGGAGTGTAACTTCGGGCTCCTACGAGCAGTACTTC.

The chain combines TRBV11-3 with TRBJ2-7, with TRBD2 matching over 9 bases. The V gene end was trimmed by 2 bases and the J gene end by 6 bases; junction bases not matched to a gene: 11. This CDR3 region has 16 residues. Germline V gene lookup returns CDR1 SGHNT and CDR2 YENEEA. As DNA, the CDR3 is TGTGCCAGCAGCTTACCCCCGTGGGGACTAGCCTCCGAGCAGTACTTC. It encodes CASSLPPWGLASEQYF.

The DNA for the CDR3 is TGTGCCTGGAGTATGGTAGACACTGAAGCTTTCTTT. This sequence encodes CAWSMVDTEAFF. The chain uses TRBV30 and TRBJ1-1; D is unclear. V lost 2 bases to trimming and J lost 3 bases, with 7 bases between them. From germline, CDR1 is GTSNPN and CDR2 SVGIG (reference sequence). The CDR3 has 12 amino acids.

CDR3 DNA sequence: TGTGCTAGTGGTTTGGGAGACAAGACAGGGAAATACACTGAAGCTTTCTTT. Translated, it gives CASGLGDKTGKYTEAFF. The V call is TRBV12-5, the J call TRBJ1-1, with 7 bases fitting TRBD1. CDR1 LGHNT and CDR2 FRNRAP come from the germline V gene. This CDR3 contains 17 residues. With V trimmed by 1 base and J by 3 bases, 11 bases remained unmatched.

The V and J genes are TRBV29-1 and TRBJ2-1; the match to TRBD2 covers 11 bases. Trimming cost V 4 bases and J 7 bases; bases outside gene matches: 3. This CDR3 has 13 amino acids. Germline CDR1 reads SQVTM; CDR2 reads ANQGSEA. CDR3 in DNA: TGCAGCGTTGTAGCGGGAGGGCCGAATGAGCAGTTCTTC. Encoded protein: CSVVAGGPNEQFF.

The CDR3 region has the DNA TGTGCCAGCAGTCCGGGACTAGCGGAGTTCACAGATACGCAGTATTTT. Translation gives CASSPGLAEFTDTQYF. V is TRBV2 and J is TRBJ2-3, with 11 nucleotides matching TRBD2. Germline-derived CDR1 and CDR2 are SNHLY and FYNNEI. The CDR3 length is 16 residues. J gave up 2 bases and V 5 bases, and 6 bases lay outside the gene matches.

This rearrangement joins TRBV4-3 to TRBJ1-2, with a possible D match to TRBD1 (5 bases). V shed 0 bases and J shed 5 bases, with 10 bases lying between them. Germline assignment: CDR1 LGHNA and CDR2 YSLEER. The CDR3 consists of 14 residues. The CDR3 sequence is CASSQEGQGYGYTF. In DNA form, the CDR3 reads TGCGCCAGCAGCCAAGAGGGGCAGGGATATGGCTACACCTTC.

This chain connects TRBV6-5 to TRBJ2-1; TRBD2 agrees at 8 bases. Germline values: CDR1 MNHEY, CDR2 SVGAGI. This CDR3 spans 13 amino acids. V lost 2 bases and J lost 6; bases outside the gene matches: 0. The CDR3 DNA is TGTGCCAGCAGTTACCGGGGGGGCAATGAGCAGTTCTTC. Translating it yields CASSYRGGNEQFF.

The CDR3: CATISGRDGTDTQYF. The CDR3 DNA sequence: TGTGCCACCATTAGCGGGAGAGACGGCACAGATACGCAGTATTTT. V gene TRBV2 combines with J gene TRBJ2-3; 9 bases fit TRBD2. Germline V CDR1 and CDR2: SNHLY, FYNNEI. The CDR3 length is 15 residues. V was pared by 10 bases and J by 1 base, with 9 bases of the junction left unmatched.

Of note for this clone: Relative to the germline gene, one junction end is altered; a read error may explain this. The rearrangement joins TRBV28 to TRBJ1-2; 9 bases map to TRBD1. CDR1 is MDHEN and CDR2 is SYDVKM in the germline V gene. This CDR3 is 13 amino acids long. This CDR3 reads CASSLSYTGGCTF. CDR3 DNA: TGTGCCAGCAGTTTAAGTTACACAGGGGGCTGCACCTTC.

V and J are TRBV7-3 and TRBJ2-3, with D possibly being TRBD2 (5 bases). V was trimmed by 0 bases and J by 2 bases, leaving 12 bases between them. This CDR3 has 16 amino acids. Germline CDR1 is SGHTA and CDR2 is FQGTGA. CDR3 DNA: TGTGCCAGCAGCTTAACGAGCGGCCTATTCACAGATACGCAGTATTTT. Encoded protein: CASSLTSGLFTDTQYF. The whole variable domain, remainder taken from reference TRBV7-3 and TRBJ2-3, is GAGVSQTPSNKVTEKGKYVELRCDPISGHTALYWYRQSLGQGPEFLIYFQGTGAADDSGLPNDRFFAVRPEGSVSTLKIQRTERGDSAVYLCASSLTSGLFTDTQYFGPGTRLTVL.

The DNA for the CDR3 is TGTGCCAGCAGGGGACAGGGAGGGCGAACTGAAGCTTTCTTT. Its protein product is CASRGQGGRTEAFF. This chain joins TRBV2 and TRBJ1-1, with TRBD1 matching over 9 bases. V lost 6 bases, J lost 5 bases, and 7 bases stayed unmatched. Germline assignment: CDR1 SNHLY and CDR2 FYNNEI. CDR3 length equals 14 residues.

DNA of the CDR3: TGTGCCAGCAGCTTAGGAGGGGCCGTACTCGGAGCTTTCTTT. Its translation is CASSLGGAVLGAFF. This chain uses TRBV5-4 with TRBJ1-1; D is possibly TRBD1 (5 bases). Trimming left V 2 bases short and J 10 bases short, with 18 bases between. The CDR3 is 14 residues long. Germline V lookup: CDR1 SGHNT, CDR2 YYREEE (reference sequence).

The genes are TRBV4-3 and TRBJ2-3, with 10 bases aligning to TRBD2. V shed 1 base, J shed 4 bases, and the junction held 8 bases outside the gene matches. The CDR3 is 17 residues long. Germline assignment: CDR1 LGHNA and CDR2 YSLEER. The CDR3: CASSQVLAGGPADTQYF. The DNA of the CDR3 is TGCGCCAGCAGCCAAGTTTTAGCGGGAGGACCGGCAGATACGCAGTATTTT.

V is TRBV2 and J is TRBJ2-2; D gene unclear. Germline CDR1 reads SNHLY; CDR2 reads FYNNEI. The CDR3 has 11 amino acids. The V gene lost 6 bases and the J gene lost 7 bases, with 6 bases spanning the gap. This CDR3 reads CASSYSGELFF. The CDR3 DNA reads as TGTGCCAGCAGCTATAGCGGGGAGCTGTTTTTT.

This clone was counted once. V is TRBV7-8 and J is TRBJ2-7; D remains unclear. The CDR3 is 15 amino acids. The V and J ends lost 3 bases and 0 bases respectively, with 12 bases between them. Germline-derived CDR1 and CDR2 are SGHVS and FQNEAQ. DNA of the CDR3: TGTGCCAGCAGCTTTATGACATACACCTCCTACGAGCAGTACTTC. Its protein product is CASSFMTYTSYEQYF.

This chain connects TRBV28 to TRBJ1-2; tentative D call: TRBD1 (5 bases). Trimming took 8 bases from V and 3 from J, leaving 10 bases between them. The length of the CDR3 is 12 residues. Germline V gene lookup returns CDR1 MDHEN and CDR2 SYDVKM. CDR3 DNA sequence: TGTGCCAGCGGAGACAGCTACTATGGCTACACCTTC. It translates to CASGDSYYGYTF.

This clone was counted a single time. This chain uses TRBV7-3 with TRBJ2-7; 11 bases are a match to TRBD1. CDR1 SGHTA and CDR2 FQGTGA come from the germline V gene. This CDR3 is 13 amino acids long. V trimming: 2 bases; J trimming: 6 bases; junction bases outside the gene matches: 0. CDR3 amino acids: CASSLGTGGEQYF. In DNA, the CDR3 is TGTGCCAGCAGCTTAGGGACAGGGGGCGAGCAGTACTTC. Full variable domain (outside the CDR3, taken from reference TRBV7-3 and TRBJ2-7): GAGVSQTPSNKVTEKGKYVELRCDPISGHTALYWYRQSLGQGPEFLIYFQGTGAADDSGLPNDRFFAVRPEGSVSTLKIQRTERGDSAVYLCASSLGTGGEQYFGPGTRLTVT.

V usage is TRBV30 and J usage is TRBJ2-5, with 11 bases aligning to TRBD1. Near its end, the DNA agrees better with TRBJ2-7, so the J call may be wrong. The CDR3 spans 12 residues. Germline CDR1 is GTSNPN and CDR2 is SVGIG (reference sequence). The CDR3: CAWGTGGHEQYF. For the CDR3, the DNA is TGTGCCTGGGGGACAGGGGGTCACGAGCAGTACTTC.

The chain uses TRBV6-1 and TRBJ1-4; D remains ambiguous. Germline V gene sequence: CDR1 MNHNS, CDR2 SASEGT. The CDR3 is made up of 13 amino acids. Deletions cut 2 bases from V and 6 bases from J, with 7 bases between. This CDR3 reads CASSEYGDEKLFF. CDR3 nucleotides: TGTGCCAGCAGTGAATACGGTGATGAAAAACTGTTTTTT.

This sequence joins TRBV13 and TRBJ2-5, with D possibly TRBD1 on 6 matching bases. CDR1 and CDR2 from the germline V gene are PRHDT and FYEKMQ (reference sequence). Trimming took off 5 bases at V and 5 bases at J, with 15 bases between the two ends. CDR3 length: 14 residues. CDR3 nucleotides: TGTGCCAGCAGCCTAGTTAGGGGGAAGGAGACCCAGTACTTC. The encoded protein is CASSLVRGKETQYF.

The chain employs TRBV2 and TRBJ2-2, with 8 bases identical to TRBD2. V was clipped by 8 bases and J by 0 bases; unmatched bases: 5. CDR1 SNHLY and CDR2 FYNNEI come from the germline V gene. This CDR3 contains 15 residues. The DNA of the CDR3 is TGTGCCAGCCGTAGCGGGATAACGAACACCGGGGAGCTGTTTTTT. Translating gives CASRSGITNTGELFF.

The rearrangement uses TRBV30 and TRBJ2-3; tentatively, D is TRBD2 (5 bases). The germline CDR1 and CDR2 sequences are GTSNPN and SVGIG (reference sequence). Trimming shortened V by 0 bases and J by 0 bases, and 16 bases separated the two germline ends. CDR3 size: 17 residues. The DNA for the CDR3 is TGTGCCTGGAGTGTATTCTTCACGGGAACTAGCACAGATACGCAGTATTTT. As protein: CAWSVFFTGTSTDTQYF. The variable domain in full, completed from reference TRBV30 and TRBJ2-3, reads SQTIHQWPATLVQPVGSPLSLECTVEGTSNPNLYWYRQAAGRGLQLLFYSVGIGQISSEVPQNLSASRPQDRQFILSSKKLLLSDSGFYLCAWSVFFTGTSTDTQYFGPGTRLTVL.

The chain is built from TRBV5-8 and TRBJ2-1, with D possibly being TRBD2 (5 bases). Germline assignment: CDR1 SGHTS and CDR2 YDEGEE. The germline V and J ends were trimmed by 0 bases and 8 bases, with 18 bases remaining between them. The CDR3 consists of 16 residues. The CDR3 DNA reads TGTGCCAGCAGCTTGGTGGGAGTTGTTTGGCGGGATGAGCAGTTCTTC. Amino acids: CASSLVGVVWRDEQFF.

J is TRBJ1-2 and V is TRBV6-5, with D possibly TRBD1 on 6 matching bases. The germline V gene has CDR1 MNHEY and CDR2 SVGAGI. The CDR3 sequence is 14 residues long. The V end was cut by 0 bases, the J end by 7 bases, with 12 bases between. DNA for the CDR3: TGTGCCAGCAGTTACTCGGGGGCGATCGCTGGCTACACCTTC. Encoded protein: CASSYSGAIAGYTF.

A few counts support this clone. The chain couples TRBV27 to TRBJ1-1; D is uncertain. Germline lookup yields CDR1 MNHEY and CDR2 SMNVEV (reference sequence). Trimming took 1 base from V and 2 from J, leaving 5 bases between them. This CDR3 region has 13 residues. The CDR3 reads CASSLYGNTEAFF. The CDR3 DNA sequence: TGTGCCAGCAGTTTATACGGTAACACTGAAGCTTTCTTT.

The DNA of the CDR3 is TGTGCCAGCAGCTTGGGACTAGCGGGCAATGAGCAGTTCTTC. Translation gives CASSLGLAGNEQFF. The V call is TRBV5-4, the J call TRBJ2-1, with 10 bases identical to TRBD2. Per germline, CDR1 SGHNT and CDR2 YYREEE (reference sequence). Trimming removed 0 bases from V and 6 bases from J; junction bases left unmatched: 0. The CDR3 totals 14 residues.

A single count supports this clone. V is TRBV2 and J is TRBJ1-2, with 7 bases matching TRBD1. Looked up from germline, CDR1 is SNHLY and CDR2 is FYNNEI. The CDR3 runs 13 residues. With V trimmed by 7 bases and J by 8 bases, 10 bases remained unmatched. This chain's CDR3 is CASKITGVGGYTF. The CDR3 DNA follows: TGTGCCAGCAAGATCACAGGGGTGGGAGGCTACACCTTC.